The source of this TCR beta chain is a study of blood T cell repertoires in COVID-19. Study details: There were acute and convalescent COVID-19 samples, and they came from the United States, Italy and Spain. T cells, B-cell-depleted T cells, or PBMCs provided the cDNA or gDNA that served as material.

Germline V gene lookup returns CDR1 SGHRS and CDR2 YFSETQ. V was pared by 0 bases and J by 5 bases, with 14 bases between. CDR3 length: 15 amino acids. Per the authors' pipeline: Researchers report that nucleated cell counts were estimated from reference gene primer amplification. Only in-frame clones appear in the TCRdb table, and some are missing; sequencing was by immunoSEQ multiplex PCR. The V and J calls and clone size were taken over from that table, and D and trimming were inferred from the DNA. This table has about 200,000 clones, about 83% appearing once. The sequenced sample consisted of peripheral blood. The chain combines TRBV5-1 with TRBJ1-2; D is unclear. The receptor comes from a woman between 40 and 55 years old with active or convalescent COVID-19. The CDR3 loop is CASSLEAVPGYGYTF. The DNA of the CDR3 is TGCGCCAGCAGCTTGGAAGCGGTCCCGGGTTATGGCTACACCTTC.